This TCR beta chain was captured in a study of blood T cells in healthy people across ages. Study-wide findings and caveats: Long-lived donors exceeded aged donors in naive CD4+ cells and diversity.

The V segment lost 0 bases and the J segment 5 bases; nucleotides outside the gene matches: 10. Germline-derived CDR1 and CDR2 are LGHNA and YSLEER. This CDR3 is 17 amino acids long. Through a sample-barcoded 5' primer and a J-beta primer mix, a second PCR was run for roughly 7 to 11 cycles. TCRdb itself ran the 5' RACE reads through MiXCR, one entry per CDR3 protein. Here the sample spans some 1,800,000 distinct CDR3 sequences, 39% being singletons. About this clonotype itself: The antigen is undetermined.

The TCR was taken from a human donor in good health. The sequencing sample was made of blood. The chain joins TRBV4-3 to TRBJ2-5; 9 nucleotides line up with TRBD2. CDR3 sequence (DNA): TGCGCCAGCAGCCAAGAAGTGGCGCGGGGGGGCCCGGAGACCCAGTACTTC. Residues: CASSQEVARGGPETQYF.